The entry below gives a single T cell receptor (beta chain) sequence along with its context. Its matching antigen is unknown. Donors sampled were nominally healthy, though unrecorded immune exposures were likely. These data come from a study of cytomegalovirus exposure and HLA in healthy donors. Study-wide results and limits: Earlier analysis yielded a pattern in which most TCR beta V segments were productive about 87% or about 30% of the time. Reports indicated that the classifier achieved high specificity and sensitivity in diagnosing cytomegalovirus status. In a later analysis, V- and J-gene trimming of beta chains associated with a DCLRE1C missense variant, replicated independently.

The PCR employed 60 Vbeta primers together with 13 Jbeta primers. TCRdb's copy holds only in-frame clones and misses some; the assay was immunoSEQ multiplex PCR. The repertoire consists of about 160,000 clones, with 80% to 90% occurring once and the leading ten covering approximately 7%. CDR1 and CDR2 (germline): SGHRS, YFSETQ. The CDR3 contains 16 residues. With 2 bases clipped from V and 1 base from J, the junction kept 6 bases outside the gene matches. The chain employs TRBV5-1 and TRBJ2-1; TRBD1 matches 7 bases. The clonotype originates from a woman in her thirties in good health and CMV-seropositive. Input material: PBMCs. The CDR3 sequence: CASSFLGTVSYNEQFF. CDR3 DNA: TGCGCCAGCAGCTTTCTAGGGACAGTATCCTACAATGAGCAGTTCTTC. Based on the CDR3 plus reference TRBV5-1 and TRBJ2-1, the full variable domain is KAGVTQTPRYLIKTRGQQVTLSCSPISGHRSVSWYQQTPGQGLQFLFEYFSETQRNKGNFPGRFSGRQFSNSRSEMNVSTLELGDSALYLCASSFLGTVSYNEQFFGPGTRLTVL.